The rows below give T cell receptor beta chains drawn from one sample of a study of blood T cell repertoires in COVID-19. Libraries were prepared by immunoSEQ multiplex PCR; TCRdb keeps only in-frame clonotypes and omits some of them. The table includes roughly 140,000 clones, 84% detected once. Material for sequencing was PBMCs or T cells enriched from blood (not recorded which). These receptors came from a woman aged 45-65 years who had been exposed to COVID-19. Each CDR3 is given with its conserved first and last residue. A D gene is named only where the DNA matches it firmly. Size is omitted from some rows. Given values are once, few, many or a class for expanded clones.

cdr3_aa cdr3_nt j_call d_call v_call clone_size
CASSLQTSSGTDTQYF TGTGCCAGCAGCCTCCAGACTAGCTCGGGCACAGATACGCAGTATTTT TRBJ2-3 TRBD2 TRBV7-9 few
CASSPVGEGTDTQYF TGTGCCAGCAGCCCCGTGGGGGAGGGCACAGATACGCAGTATTTT TRBJ2-3 . TRBV6-5 .
CASSLASTSGRGEQYF TGTGCCAGCAGCTTAGCGTCGACTAGCGGGCGAGGCGAGCAGTACTTC TRBJ2-7 TRBD2 TRBV7-6 .
CASSLENRGVTVNTEAFF TGCGCCAGCAGCTTGGAGAACAGGGGGGTGACCGTGAACACTGAAGCTTTCTTT TRBJ1-1 TRBD1 TRBV5-1 .
CASSPGTIWRDTGELFF TGTGCCAGCAGCCCCGGGACAATTTGGCGGGACACCGGGGAGCTGTTTTTT TRBJ2-2 . TRBV7-2 .
CASSLDRVYGYTF TGTGCCAGCAGCTTGGACAGAGTCTATGGCTACACCTTC TRBJ1-2 . TRBV5-4 .
CASSSPGRTGGIGYTF TGTGCCAGCAGTTCTCCGGGACGGACGGGAGGAATAGGCTACACCTTC TRBJ1-2 . TRBV6-2/TRBV6-3 .
CASRPGTGGFEQYF TGCGCCAGCAGGCCAGGGACAGGGGGCTTCGAGCAGTACTTC TRBJ2-7 TRBD1 TRBV10-1 .
CASSYHGGGGQFF TGTGCCAGCAGTTACCACGGCGGGGGGGGACAGTTCTTC TRBJ2-1 TRBD2 TRBV6-5 few
CASSVGSGGYYEQYF TGTGCCAGCAGCGTTGGTAGCGGGGGGTACTACGAGCAGTACTTC TRBJ2-7 TRBD2 TRBV9 .
CASRPPGQVNQPQHF TGTGCCAGCAGGCCCCCGGGACAGGTGAATCAGCCCCAGCATTTT TRBJ1-5 TRBD1 TRBV27 .
CASRGGPGQYF TGTGCCAGCAGGGGGGGACCCGGGCAGTACTTC TRBJ2-7 . TRBV25-1 .
CASSPQTGALHF TGTGCCAGCAGCCCCCAGACAGGAGCCCTCCACTTT TRBJ1-6 . TRBV7-8 .
CASSSELAGSYNEQFF TGTGCCAGCAGCTCGGAACTAGCGGGCTCCTACAATGAGCAGTTCTTC TRBJ2-1 TRBD2 TRBV5-4 .
CASSTSGTGALEEQYF TGTGCCAGTAGTACGTCCGGGACAGGGGCCCTCGAAGAGCAGTACTTC TRBJ2-7 TRBD1 TRBV19 .
CASSSSSGRGLGYEQYF TGTGCCAGCAGCTCCTCTAGCGGGAGAGGCTTGGGTTACGAGCAGTACTTC TRBJ2-7 TRBD2 TRBV5-4 once
CASSFFYEQYF TGTGCCAGCAGCTTCTTTTACGAGCAGTACTTC TRBJ2-7 . TRBV11-2 .
CASSLLGGAEAFF TGCGCCAGCAGCTTGTTAGGGGGGGCTGAAGCTTTCTTT TRBJ1-1 . TRBV5-1 .
CASSAPGTGWALHF TGTGCCAGCAGCGCTCCCGGGACAGGGTGGGCCCTCCACTTT TRBJ1-6 TRBD1 TRBV9 once
CASAGPNYGYTF TGTGCCAGCGCAGGGCCAAACTATGGCTACACCTTC TRBJ1-2 . TRBV12-3/TRBV12-4 .
CASSPIGTTGLSEAFF TGTGCCAGCTCACCGATAGGAACGACAGGGCTTAGTGAAGCTTTCTTT TRBJ1-1 TRBD1 TRBV18 .
CASSEFRGGNQETQYF TGTGCCAGCAGTGAATTTCGGGGGGGGAACCAAGAGACCCAGTACTTC TRBJ2-5 TRBD2 TRBV25-1 .
CSASGTGIMNTEAFF TGCAGCGCATCCGGGACAGGGATCATGAACACTGAAGCTTTCTTT TRBJ1-1 TRBD1 TRBV29-1 few
CSASAGLASSTDTQYF TGCAGTGCTAGTGCCGGGCTAGCGTCTAGCACAGATACGCAGTATTTT TRBJ2-3 . TRBV20-1 once
CASSQVEGLPQHF TGTGCCAGCAGCCAAGTGGAGGGCCTACCCCAGCATTTT TRBJ1-5 . TRBV3-1/TRBV3-2 .
CASSPGQGYEQYF TGTGCCAGCAGTCCGGGACAGGGCTACGAGCAGTACTTC TRBJ2-7 TRBD1 TRBV27 .
CASSELGDEQFF TGTGCCAGCAGTGAACTAGGCGATGAGCAGTTCTTC TRBJ2-1 . TRBV2 .
CATSGGHFGVGEKLFF TGTGCCACCAGCGGGGGACACTTTGGGGTTGGTGAAAAACTGTTTTTT TRBJ1-4 . TRBV15 .
CATSAGDTQYF TGTGCCACCAGTGCGGGAGATACGCAGTATTTT TRBJ2-3 . TRBV24-1 once
CASSNSQGTGGRNTEAFF TGTGCCAGCAGCAACTCGCAGGGGACAGGGGGAAGGAACACTGAAGCTTTCTTT TRBJ1-1 TRBD1 TRBV9 .
CASSGTGVGDYTF TGTGCCAGCAGCGGGACAGGGGTGGGGGACTACACCTTC TRBJ1-2 TRBD1 TRBV5-4 .
CASSLVPGGTGELFF TGTGCCAGCAGCTTGGTTCCGGGGGGCACCGGGGAGCTGTTTTTT TRBJ2-2 TRBD2 TRBV5-5 .
CASSMNLIGTPGDTQYF TGTGCCAGCAGCATGAATCTAATCGGGACTCCCGGAGATACGCAGTATTTT TRBJ2-3 . TRBV21-1 few
CASSESGQGGTGELFF TGTGCCAGCAGTGAATCTGGACAGGGGGGAACCGGGGAGCTGTTTTTT TRBJ2-2 TRBD1 TRBV2 .
CASGGGAGTQYF TGTGCCAGCGGGGGGGGAGCGGGGACGCAGTATTTT TRBJ2-3 TRBD2 TRBV7-2 .
CATSRDYSVEEGNQPQHF TGTGCCACCAGCAGAGATTATTCGGTTGAAGAGGGCAATCAGCCCCAGCATTTT TRBJ1-5 . TRBV15 once
CAINTGPNTEAFF TGTGCCATTAATACAGGTCCGAACACTGAAGCTTTCTTT TRBJ1-1 . TRBV10-3 once
CASSLSQGASNEQFF TGCGCCAGCAGCTTGTCACAGGGGGCAAGTAATGAGCAGTTCTTC TRBJ2-1 TRBD1 TRBV5-1 .
CASSMSGLYEQYF TGCGCCAGCAGCATGAGCGGACTCTACGAGCAGTACTTC TRBJ2-7 . TRBV5-1 .
CASSPQKTGRNQPQHF TGTGCCAGCTCACCACAAAAGACAGGGCGCAATCAGCCCCAGCATTTT TRBJ1-5 TRBD1 TRBV18 .
CASTSGVSEKLFF TGTGCCAGTACCTCGGGGGTCAGTGAAAAACTGTTTTTT TRBJ1-4 . TRBV19 .
CASSLRTRTGATGELFF TGTGCCAGCAGTTTGAGGACGAGGACAGGGGCCACCGGGGAGCTGTTTTTT TRBJ2-2 TRBD1 TRBV27 .
CAIKERDTEAFF TGTGCCATCAAAGAGCGGGACACTGAAGCTTTCTTT TRBJ1-1 . TRBV10-3 .
CASSQLTDRRNTEAFF TGCGCCAGCAGCCAGTTAACCGACAGGCGGAACACTGAAGCTTTCTTT TRBJ1-1 . TRBV4-3 .
CASRAGHTYEQYF TGTGCCAGCAGGGCCGGACATACCTACGAGCAGTACTTC TRBJ2-7 . TRBV6-5 .
CASSLFSGLNTGELFF TGTGCCAGCAGCTTGTTTTCGGGACTGAACACCGGGGAGCTGTTTTTT TRBJ2-2 . TRBV5-4 .
CASSEGIDQHF TGTGCCAGCAGTGAGGGCATAGACCAGCATTTT TRBJ1-5 . TRBV2 .
CASSARQGWETQYF TGTGCCAGCAGTGCCCGACAGGGTTGGGAGACCCAGTACTTC TRBJ2-5 TRBD1 TRBV27 .
CASSLDRAGGVDEQFF TGTGCCAGCAGCTTAGACCGGGCGGGAGGTGTCGATGAGCAGTTCTTC TRBJ2-1 TRBD2 TRBV11-2 .
CAWSVLGWTGAGYTF TGTGCCTGGAGTGTACTAGGTTGGACAGGGGCCGGCTACACCTTC TRBJ1-2 TRBD1 TRBV30 .